This T cell receptor beta chain was sequenced during a study of T cell changes during pregnancy in multiple sclerosis (dated by TCRdb to the late 2010s). Regarding the study in general: The study examined how the T cell repertoire changed over the course of pregnancy in women with multiple sclerosis.

The method behind the library was the immunoSEQ multiplex PCR assay. In its TCRdb copy, this immuneACCESS table keeps in-frame sequences only and misses some clones. Where compared with another copy, unresolved V genes explain less than half of these, and the others have no known cause. Across this sample there are 80,000 to 95,000 clones, with around 93% seen only once. Clones ranked in the top ten supply around 1.4% of the sample. A word on this clone: What antigen it recognizes has not been identified. The input lacks base qualities; no much larger clone sits a single base away.

From a lookup of the germline V gene (reference sequence), CDR1 and CDR2 are MNHNY and SVGAGI. At the junction V is shortened by 3 bases and J by 3 bases; bases outside the gene matches: 2. Counted from cysteine to phenylalanine, this CDR3 has 14 amino acids. Of the read, only the CDR3 DNA is kept; its 42 bases are in frame from base 1. The sequence came from a female donor in good health, enrolled as a control in a pregnancy study. Sequencing used peripheral blood, obtained in the third trimester of pregnancy. The rearranged segments are TRBV6-6 and TRBJ2-4, and 7 junction bases match TRBD1. The CDR3 is CASSYGDSKNIQYF. The DNA sequence reads TGTGCCAGCAGTTATGGGGACAGCAAAAACATTCAGTACTTC.